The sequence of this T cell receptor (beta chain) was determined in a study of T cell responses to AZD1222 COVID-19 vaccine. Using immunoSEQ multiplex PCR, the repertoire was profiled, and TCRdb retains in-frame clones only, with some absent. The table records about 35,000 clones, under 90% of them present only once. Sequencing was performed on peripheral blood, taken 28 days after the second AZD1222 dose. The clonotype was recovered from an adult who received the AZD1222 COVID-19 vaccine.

The CDR3 spells CASSLASDTSYEQYF. CDR3 bases: TGTGCCAGCAGCTTAGCGTCGGATACGTCCTACGAGCAGTACTTC. This sequence joins TRBV7-2 and TRBJ2-7; D is undetermined. V lost 0 bases, J lost 1 base, and 10 bases lay in between. This CDR3 comprises 15 residues. The germline V gene encodes CDR1 SGHTA and CDR2 FQGNSA.